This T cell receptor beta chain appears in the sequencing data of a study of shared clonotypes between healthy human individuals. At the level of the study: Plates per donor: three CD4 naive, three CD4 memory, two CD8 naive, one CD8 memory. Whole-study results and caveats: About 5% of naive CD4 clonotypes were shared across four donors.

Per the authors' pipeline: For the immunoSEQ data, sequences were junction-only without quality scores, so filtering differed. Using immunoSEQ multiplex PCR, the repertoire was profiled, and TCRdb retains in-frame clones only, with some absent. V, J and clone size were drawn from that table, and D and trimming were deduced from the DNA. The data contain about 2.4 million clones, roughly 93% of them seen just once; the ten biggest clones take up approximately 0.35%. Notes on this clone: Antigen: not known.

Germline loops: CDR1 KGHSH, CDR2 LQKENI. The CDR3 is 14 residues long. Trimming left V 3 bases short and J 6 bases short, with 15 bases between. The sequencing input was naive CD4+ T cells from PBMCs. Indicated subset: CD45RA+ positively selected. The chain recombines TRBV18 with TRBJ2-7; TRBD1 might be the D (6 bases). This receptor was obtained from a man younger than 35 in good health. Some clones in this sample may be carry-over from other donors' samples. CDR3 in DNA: TGTGCCAGCTCACCCAGCAGGGGCTTAGGCGAGCAGTACTTC. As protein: CASSPSRGLGEQYF.